The clone carrying this T cell receptor (beta chain) has a single count. The antigen is not known. The repertoire was sequenced with immunoSEQ multiplex PCR; TCRdb's copy has only in-frame clones and lacks some. The sample has around 2.3 million clones, nearly 97% seen once. Free of recent acute infections or vaccinations, the donors were healthy HIV-negative adults. CD4+ cell separation produced CD45RA+ naive and CD45RA-negative memory subsets. This specimen belongs to a study of shared clonotypes between healthy human individuals. Whole-study results and caveats: Rarefaction gave evidence that sorted-subset sequencing remained incomplete despite large depth. Larger estimated richness was generally seen in naive subsets than in memory subsets.

V gave up 3 bases and J gave up 3 bases; unmatched junction bases: 16. CDR3 length: 19 residues. The germline gives CDR1 SGDLS, CDR2 YYNGEE. The sample was naive CD4+ T cells sorted from blood. As for subset: CD45RA+ positively selected. This TCR came from a man younger than 35 in good health. V is TRBV9 and J is TRBJ2-7; TRBD1 agrees at 12 bases. CDR3 residues: CASSATPGQGAGARYEQYF. Written as DNA, the CDR3 is TGTGCCAGCAGCGCAACACCGGGACAGGGGGCTGGGGCGCGCTACGAGCAGTACTTC.